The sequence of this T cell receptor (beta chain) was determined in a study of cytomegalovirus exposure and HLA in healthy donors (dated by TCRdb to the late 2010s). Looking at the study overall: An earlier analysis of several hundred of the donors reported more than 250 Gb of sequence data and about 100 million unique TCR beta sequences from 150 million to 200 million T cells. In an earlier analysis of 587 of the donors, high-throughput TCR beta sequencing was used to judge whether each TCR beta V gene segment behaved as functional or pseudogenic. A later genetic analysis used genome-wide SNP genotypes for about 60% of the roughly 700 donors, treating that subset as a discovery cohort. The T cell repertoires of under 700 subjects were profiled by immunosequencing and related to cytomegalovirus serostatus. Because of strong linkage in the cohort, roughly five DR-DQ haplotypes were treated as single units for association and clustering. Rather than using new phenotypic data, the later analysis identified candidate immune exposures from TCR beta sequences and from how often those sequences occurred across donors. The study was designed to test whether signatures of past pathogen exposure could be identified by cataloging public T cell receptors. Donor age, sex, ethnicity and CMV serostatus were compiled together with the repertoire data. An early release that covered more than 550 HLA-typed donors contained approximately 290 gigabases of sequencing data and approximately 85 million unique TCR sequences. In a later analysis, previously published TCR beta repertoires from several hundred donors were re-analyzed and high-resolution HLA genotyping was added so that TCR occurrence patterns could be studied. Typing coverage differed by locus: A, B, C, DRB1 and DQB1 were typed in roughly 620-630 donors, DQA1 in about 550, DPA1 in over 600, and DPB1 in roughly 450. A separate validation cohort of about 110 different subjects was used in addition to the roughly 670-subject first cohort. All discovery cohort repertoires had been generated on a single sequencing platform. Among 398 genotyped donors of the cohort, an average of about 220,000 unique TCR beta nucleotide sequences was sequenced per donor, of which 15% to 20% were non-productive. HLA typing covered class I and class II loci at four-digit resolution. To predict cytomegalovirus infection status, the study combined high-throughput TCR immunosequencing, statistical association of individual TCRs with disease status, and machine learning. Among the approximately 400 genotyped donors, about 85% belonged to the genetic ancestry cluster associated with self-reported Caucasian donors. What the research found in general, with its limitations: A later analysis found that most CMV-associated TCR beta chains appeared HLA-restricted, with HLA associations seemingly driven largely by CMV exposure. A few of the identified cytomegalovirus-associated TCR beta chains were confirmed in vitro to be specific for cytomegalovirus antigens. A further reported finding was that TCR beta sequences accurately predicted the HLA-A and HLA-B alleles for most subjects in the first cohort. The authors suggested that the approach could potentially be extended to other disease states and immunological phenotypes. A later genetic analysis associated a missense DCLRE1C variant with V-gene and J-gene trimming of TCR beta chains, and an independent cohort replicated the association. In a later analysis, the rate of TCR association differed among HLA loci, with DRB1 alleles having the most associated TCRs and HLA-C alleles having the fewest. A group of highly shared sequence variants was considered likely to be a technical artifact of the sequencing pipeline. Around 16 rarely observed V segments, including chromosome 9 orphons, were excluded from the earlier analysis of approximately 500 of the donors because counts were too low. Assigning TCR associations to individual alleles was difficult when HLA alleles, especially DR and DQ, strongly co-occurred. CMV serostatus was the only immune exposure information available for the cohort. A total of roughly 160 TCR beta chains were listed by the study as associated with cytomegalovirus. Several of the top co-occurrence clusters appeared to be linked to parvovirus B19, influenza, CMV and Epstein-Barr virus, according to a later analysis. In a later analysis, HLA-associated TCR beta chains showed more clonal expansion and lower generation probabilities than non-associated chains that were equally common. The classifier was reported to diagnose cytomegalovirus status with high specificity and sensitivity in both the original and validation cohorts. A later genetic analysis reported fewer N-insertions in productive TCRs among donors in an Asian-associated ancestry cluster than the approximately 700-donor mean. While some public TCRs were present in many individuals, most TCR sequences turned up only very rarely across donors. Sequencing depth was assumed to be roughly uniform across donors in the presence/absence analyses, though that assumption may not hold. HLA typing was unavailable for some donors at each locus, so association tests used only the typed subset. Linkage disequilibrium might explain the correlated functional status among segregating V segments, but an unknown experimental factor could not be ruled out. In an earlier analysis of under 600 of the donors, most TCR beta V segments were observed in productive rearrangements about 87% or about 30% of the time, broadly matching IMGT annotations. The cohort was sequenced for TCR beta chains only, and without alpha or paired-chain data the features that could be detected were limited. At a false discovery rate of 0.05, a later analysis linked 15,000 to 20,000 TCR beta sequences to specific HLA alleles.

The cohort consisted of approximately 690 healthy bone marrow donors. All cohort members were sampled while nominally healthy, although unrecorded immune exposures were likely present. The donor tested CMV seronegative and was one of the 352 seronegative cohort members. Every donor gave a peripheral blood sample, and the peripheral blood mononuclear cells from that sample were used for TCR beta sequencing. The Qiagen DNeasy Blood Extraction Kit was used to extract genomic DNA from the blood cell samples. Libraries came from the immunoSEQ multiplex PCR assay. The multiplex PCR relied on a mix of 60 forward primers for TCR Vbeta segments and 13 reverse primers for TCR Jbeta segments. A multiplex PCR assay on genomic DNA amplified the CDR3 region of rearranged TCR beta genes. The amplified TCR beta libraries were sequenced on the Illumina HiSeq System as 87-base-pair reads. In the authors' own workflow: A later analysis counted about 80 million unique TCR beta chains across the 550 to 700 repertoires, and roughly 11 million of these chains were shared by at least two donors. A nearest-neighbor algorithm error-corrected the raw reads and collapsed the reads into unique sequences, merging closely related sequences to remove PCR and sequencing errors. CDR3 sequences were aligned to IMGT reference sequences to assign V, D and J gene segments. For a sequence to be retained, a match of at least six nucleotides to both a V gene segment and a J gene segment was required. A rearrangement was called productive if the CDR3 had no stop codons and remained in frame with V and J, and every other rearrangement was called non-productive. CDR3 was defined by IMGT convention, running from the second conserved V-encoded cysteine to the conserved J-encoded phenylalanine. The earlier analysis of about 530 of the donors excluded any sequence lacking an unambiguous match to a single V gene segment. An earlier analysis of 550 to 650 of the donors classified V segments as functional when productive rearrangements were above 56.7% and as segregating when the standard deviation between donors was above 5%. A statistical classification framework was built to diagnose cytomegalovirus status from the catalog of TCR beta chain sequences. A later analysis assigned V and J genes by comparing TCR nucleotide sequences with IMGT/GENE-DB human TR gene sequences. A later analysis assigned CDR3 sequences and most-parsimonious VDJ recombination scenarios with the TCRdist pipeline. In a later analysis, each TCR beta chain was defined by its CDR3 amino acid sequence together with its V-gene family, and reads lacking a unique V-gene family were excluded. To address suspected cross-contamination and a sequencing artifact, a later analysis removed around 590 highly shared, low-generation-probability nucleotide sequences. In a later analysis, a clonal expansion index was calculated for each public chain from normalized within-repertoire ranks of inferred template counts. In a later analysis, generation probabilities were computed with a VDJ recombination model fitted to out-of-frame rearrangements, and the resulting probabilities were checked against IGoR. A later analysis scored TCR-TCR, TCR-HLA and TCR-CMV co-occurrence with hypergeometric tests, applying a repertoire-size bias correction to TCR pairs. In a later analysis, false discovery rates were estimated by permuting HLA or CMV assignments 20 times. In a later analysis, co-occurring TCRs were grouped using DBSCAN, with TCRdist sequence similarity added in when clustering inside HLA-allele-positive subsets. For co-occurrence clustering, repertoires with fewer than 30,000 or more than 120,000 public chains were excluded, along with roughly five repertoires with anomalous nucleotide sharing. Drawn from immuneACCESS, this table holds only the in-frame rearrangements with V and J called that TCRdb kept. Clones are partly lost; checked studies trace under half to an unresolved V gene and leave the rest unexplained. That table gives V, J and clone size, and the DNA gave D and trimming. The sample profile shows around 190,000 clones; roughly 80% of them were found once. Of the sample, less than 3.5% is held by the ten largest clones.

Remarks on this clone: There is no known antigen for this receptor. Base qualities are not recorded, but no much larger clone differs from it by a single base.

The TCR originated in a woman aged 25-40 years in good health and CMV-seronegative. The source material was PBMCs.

The DNA sequence follows: TGTGCCAGCTTCCGAGGCGCAGGGGGTTCAGGCACTGAAGCTTTCTTT. It translates as CASFRGAGGSGTEAFF. The V and J genes are TRBV5-4 and TRBJ1-1, with 7 middle bases fitting TRBD1. The CDR3 spans 16 residues, from the cysteine through the phenylalanine. Of the read, only the CDR3 DNA is kept; its 48 bases are in frame from base 1. Trimming accounts for 7 bases at V and 4 bases at J, while the number of junction bases matched to no gene is 16. CDR1 is given as SGHNT and CDR2 as YYREEE, both from the germline V gene (reference sequence).